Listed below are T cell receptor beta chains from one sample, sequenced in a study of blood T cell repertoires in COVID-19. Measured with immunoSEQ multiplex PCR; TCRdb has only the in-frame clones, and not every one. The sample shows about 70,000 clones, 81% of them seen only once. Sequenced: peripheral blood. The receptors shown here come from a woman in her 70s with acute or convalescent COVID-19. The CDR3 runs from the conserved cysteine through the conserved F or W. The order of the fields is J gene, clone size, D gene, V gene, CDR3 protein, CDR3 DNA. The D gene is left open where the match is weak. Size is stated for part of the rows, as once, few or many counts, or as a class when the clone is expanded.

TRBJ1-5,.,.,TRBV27,CASSPFRGDQPQHF,TGTGCCAGCAGTCCCTTCCGGGGGGATCAGCCCCAGCATTTT
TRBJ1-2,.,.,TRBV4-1,CASSQDEAGYTF,TGCGCCAGCAGCCAAGATGAAGCTGGCTACACCTTC
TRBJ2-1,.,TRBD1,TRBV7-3,CASSLGQSNENEQFF,TGTGCCAGCAGCTTGGGACAGAGTAACGAGAATGAGCAGTTCTTC
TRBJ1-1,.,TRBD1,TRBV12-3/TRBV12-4,CASRGQGNTEAFF,TGTGCCAGCAGGGGACAGGGGAACACTGAAGCTTTCTTT
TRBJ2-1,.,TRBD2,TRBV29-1,CSVEDRRTSLGPNEQFF,TGCAGCGTTGAAGACCGGAGGACTAGCCTGGGACCCAATGAGCAGTTCTTC
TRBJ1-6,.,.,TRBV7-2,CASSFSSANSPLHF,TGTGCCAGCAGCTTTTCCAGTGCTAATTCACCCCTCCACTTT
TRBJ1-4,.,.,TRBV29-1,CSVRETNEKLFF,TGCAGCGTCAGGGAAACTAATGAAAAACTGTTTTTT
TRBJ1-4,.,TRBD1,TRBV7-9,CASSSDRGSEKLFF,TGTGCCAGCAGCTCGGACAGGGGGAGTGAAAAACTGTTTTTT
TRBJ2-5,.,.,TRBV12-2,CASRLARVGTMRMSYQETQYF,TGTGCAAGTCGCTTAGCGAGGGTGGGGACTATGAGAATGTCTTACCAAGAGACCCAGTACTTC
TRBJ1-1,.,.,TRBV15,CATSRDRQNTEAFF,TGTGCCACCAGCAGAGATCGACAGAACACTGAAGCTTTCTTT
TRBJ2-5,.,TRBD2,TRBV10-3,CAISPSGGEGETQYF,TGTGCCATCAGTCCTAGCGGGGGGGAAGGAGAGACCCAGTACTTC
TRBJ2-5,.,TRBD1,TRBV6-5,CASSYTGQGFQETQYF,TGTGCCAGCAGTTACACTGGACAGGGGTTCCAAGAGACCCAGTACTTC
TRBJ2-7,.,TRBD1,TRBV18,CASSPGTGGSYEQYF,TGTGCCAGCTCACCCGGGACAGGGGGCTCCTACGAGCAGTACTTC
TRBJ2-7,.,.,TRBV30,CAWRPDRYYEQYF,TGTGCCTGGCGTCCGGACAGATACTACGAGCAGTACTTC
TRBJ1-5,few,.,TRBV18,CASSPPGDTSNQPQHF,TGTGCCAGCTCACCACCCGGGGACACCAGCAATCAGCCCCAGCATTTT
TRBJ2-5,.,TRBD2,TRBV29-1,CSVGTSGNQETQYF,TGCAGCGTTGGGACTAGCGGGAACCAAGAGACCCAGTACTTC
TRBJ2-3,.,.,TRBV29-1,CSAGTDTQYF,TGCAGCGCCGGCACAGATACGCAGTATTTT
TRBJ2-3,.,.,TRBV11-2,CASSYYPRGTDTQYF,TGTGCCAGCAGCTACTACCCGCGGGGCACAGATACGCAGTATTTT
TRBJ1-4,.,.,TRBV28,CASSFGGRRGNEKLFF,TGTGCCAGCAGTTTCGGGGGGCGCCGGGGGAATGAAAAACTGTTTTTT
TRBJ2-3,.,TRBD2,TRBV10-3,CAISGSLAGGNTDTQYF,TGTGCCATCAGTGGGTCGCTAGCGGGAGGGAACACAGATACGCAGTATTTT
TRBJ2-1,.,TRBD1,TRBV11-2,CASSLEGQGPRNEQFF,TGTGCCAGCAGCTTAGAGGGACAGGGCCCGAGGAATGAGCAGTTCTTC
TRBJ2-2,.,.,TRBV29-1,CSVPGDLFANTGELFF,TGCAGCGTTCCCGGGGATTTGTTCGCGAACACCGGGGAGCTGTTTTTT
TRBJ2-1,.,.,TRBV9,CASSPPGGSGVLDEQFF,TGTGCCAGCAGCCCCCCAGGTGGTAGCGGTGTTTTAGATGAGCAGTTCTTC
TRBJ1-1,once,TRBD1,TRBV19,CASIRTGEAEAFF,TGTGCCAGTATAAGGACAGGGGAGGCTGAAGCTTTCTTT
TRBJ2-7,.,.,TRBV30,CAWSRNGGEQYF,TGTGCCTGGAGCCGGAACGGGGGTGAGCAGTACTTC
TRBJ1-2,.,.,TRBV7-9,CASSNSAPLPGYTF,TGTGCCAGCAGTAACTCCGCGCCCCTGCCCGGCTACACCTTC
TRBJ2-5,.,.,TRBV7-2,CASSMGLASQETQYF,TGTGCCAGCAGCATGGGGCTAGCGAGTCAAGAGACCCAGTACTTC
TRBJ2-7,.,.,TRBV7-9,CASSFSGIYEQYF,TGTGCCAGCAGCTTTTCGGGTATCTACGAGCAGTACTTC
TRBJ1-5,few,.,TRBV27,CASSHIGTPYSNQPQHF,TGTGCCAGCAGTCATATCGGGACACCCTATAGCAATCAGCCCCAGCATTTT
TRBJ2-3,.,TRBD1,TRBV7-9,CASSPRQGMMYF,TGTGCCAGCAGCCCGAGACAGGGAATGATGTATTTT
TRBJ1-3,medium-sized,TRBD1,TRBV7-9,CASSTRTGTTIYF,TGTGCCAGCAGCACAAGGACAGGGACCACCATATATTTT
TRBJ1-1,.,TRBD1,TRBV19,CASSSTGGIMTEAFF,TGTGCCAGTAGTAGTACAGGGGGCATCATGACTGAAGCTTTCTTT
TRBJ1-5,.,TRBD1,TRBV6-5,CASRQGQGAQPQHF,TGTGCCAGCAGACAAGGACAGGGGGCTCAGCCCCAGCATTTT
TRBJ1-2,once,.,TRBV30,CAWSPTGSYGYTF,TGTGCCTGGAGTCCTACAGGGAGCTATGGCTACACCTTC
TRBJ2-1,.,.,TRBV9,CASSPYTGPYNEQFF,TGTGCCAGCAGCCCTTATACAGGGCCCTACAATGAGCAGTTCTTC
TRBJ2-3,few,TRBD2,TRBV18,CASSQTSGGSTDTQYF,TGTGCCAGCTCTCAGACTAGCGGGGGTTCGACAGATACGCAGTATTTT
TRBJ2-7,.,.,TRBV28,CASTKQGAPYEQYF,TGTGCCAGCACTAAACAGGGAGCTCCCTACGAGCAGTACTTC
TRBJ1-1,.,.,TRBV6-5,CASSKLQGKNTEAFF,TGTGCCAGCAGTAAACTACAGGGAAAGAACACTGAAGCTTTCTTT
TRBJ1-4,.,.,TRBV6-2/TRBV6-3,CASSQQPTNEKLFF,TGTGCCAGCAGTCAACAGCCAACTAATGAAAAACTGTTTTTT
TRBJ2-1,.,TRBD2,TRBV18,CASSPASGSRNEQFF,TGTGCCAGCTCACCCGCTAGCGGGAGTAGGAATGAGCAGTTCTTC
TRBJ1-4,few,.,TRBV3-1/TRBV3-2,CASSQGWEEEKLFF,TGTGCCAGCAGCCAAGGTTGGGAGGAGGAAAAACTGTTTTTT
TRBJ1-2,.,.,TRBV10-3,CAISVGGLDASDGYTF,TGTGCCATCAGTGTGGGGGGGTTAGACGCCTCTGATGGCTACACCTTC
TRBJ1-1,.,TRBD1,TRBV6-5,CASGYRGLGGTEAFF,TGTGCCAGCGGCTACAGGGGATTGGGGGGTACTGAAGCTTTCTTT